Shown below are 20 T cell receptor beta chains from a single sample sequenced in a study of T cell clonality in common variable immunodeficiency. For these receptors, no antigen is known. Study-wide results and caveats: Common variable immunodeficiency TCR beta sequences reportedly had fewer deletions and N-nucleotide insertions.

The protocol was immunoSEQ multiplex PCR, while the TCRdb copy is restricted to in-frame clones and leaves out a portion. The record shows about 31,000 clones for this sample, with no singletons present. Sequenced: peripheral blood mononuclear cells. The receptors were gathered from a human donor with common variable immunodeficiency.

Note on this clone: A far larger clone differs by one base, so this is likely a read error. The observed sequence ends 3 residues before the CDR3 terminus, with the missing tail filled in from the germline J gene. The chain couples TRBV7-2 to TRBJ1-6; TRBD1 aligns across 10 bases. Germline V CDR1 and CDR2: SGHTA, FQGNSA. The CDR3 extends over 15 amino acids. J lost 7 bases, V lost 3 bases, and 3 bases had no gene match. The CDR3 protein is CASSLGGQGNSPLHF. CDR3 DNA (partial): TGTGCCAGCAGCTTGGGGGGACAGGGGAATTCACCC.

On this clone itself: The CDR3 goes on 3 residues after the read ends, and that part is filled in from the germline J gene. V gene TRBV11-1 combines with J gene TRBJ2-3, with a weak D call TRBD1 (5 bases). Trimming left V 1 base short and J 5 bases short, with 10 bases between. Germline assignment: CDR1 SGHAT and CDR2 FQDESV (reference sequence). The CDR3 loop spans 14 amino acids. Here the CDR3 reads CASSLGAGRDTQYF. The CDR3 DNA, read in part, is TGTGCCAGCAGCTTAGGGGCAGGGCGAGATACG.

With respect to this clone: Sequencing ends 3 residues short of the CDR3 end; the germline J gene provides the rest. The rearrangement uses TRBV19 and TRBJ2-1, with 9 bases that match TRBD2. The V gene's germline CDR1 is LNHDA and CDR2 SQIVND (reference sequence). The CDR3 has 15 residues. Losses at the gene ends were 7 bases for V and 2 bases for J; bases not matched to a gene: 6. The CDR3 protein is CASTLASGTYNEQFF. The sequenced CDR3 bases are TGTGCCAGTACCCTCGCTAGCGGGACCTACAATGAG.

A note on this clone: The read is 3 residues too short to cover the CDR3 end, so that end is filled in from the germline J gene. This chain joins TRBV7-9 and TRBJ2-1, with D possibly TRBD1 on 6 matching bases. The V and J ends lost 2 bases and 2 bases respectively, with 7 bases between them. The CDR3 consists of 14 residues. The germline CDR1 and CDR2 sequences are SEHNR and FQNEAQ (reference sequence). Partial CDR3 DNA: TGTGCCAGCAGCTTAAGGGACACCTACAATGAG. This sequence encodes CASSLRDTYNE. The whole CDR3 is CASSLRDTYNEQFF.

This clone appeared a few times. Coverage ceases 3 residues before the CDR3 finishes, and the germline J gene fills in the end. This rearrangement joins TRBV19 to TRBJ2-7; 7 nucleotides match TRBD1. The V segment lost 5 bases and the J segment 3 bases; nucleotides outside the gene matches: 4. The CDR3 covers 13 residues. Looked up from germline, CDR1 is LNHDA and CDR2 is SQIVND (reference sequence). CDR3 loop: CASSPQGYYEQYF. CDR3 DNA (partial): TGTGCCAGTAGTCCACAGGGGTACTACGAG. The complete variable domain, with remaining parts taken from reference TRBV19 and TRBJ2-7, reads DGGITQSPKYLFRKEGQNVTLSCEQNLNHDAMYWYRQDPGQGLRLIYYSQIVNDFQKGDIAEGYSVSREKKESFPLTVTSAQKNPTAFYLCASSPQGYYEQYFGPGTRLTVT.

This clone appeared many times. Read coverage stops 3 residues before the CDR3 terminus; the germline J gene supplies the remainder. This chain uses TRBV18 with TRBJ1-6; D uncertain. This CDR3 has 15 amino acids. The V gene's germline CDR1 is KGHSH and CDR2 LQKENI. The V gene lost 2 bases and the J gene lost 5 bases, with 10 bases spanning the gap. The CDR3 sequence is CASSPATADNSPLHF. CDR3 DNA (partial): TGTGCCAGCTCACCAGCCACAGCTGATAATTCACCC.

This clone was seen ten or more times. Read coverage stops 3 residues before the CDR3 terminus; the germline J gene supplies the remainder. The chain employs TRBV25-1 and TRBJ1-5; D gene unclear. The CDR3 has 15 residues. Germline V lookup: CDR1 MGHDK, CDR2 SYGVNS. Trimming took off 6 bases at V and 2 bases at J, with 14 bases between the two ends. The CDR3 protein is CASSDKGAGNQPQHF. The sequenced CDR3 bases are TGTGCCAGCAGCGACAAGGGTGCCGGCAATCAGCCC.

On this clone: The read comes to an end 3 residues before the CDR3 does, leaving the germline J gene to fill in the end. The V and J genes are TRBV19 and TRBJ2-1; TRBD1 or TRBD2 may be the D gene (5 bases each). V shed 6 bases and J shed 0 bases, with 12 bases lying between them. Germline CDR1 is LNHDA and CDR2 is SQIVND (reference sequence). The CDR3 spans 15 residues. The CDR3 here is CASRRGESSYNEQFF. The CDR3 DNA, read in part, is TGTGCCAGTAGGAGGGGCGAAAGCTCCTACAATGAG.

This clone was seen at least ten times. Sequencing ends 3 residues short of the CDR3 end; the germline J gene provides the rest. The V call is TRBV20-1, the J call TRBJ2-3; 10 nucleotides line up with TRBD1. The CDR3 totals 15 residues. The germline V gene has CDR1 DFQATT and CDR2 SNEGSKA (reference sequence). After removal of 0 bases from V and 4 bases from J, the junction contained 4 bases not matched to a gene. The sequenced CDR3 bases are TGCAGTGCTAGAGAGGACAGGGGGTTGGCAGATACG. Translated: CSAREDRGLADT. The whole CDR3 sequence is CSAREDRGLADTQYF.

The sample holds many counts of this clone. The read terminates 3 residues before the CDR3 end, so the remaining end is supplied by the germline J gene. The rearrangement joins TRBV12-3 or TRBV12-4 to TRBJ2-5; D uncertain. Trimming removed 5 bases from V and 1 base from J, with 11 bases in between. The CDR3 runs 14 residues. The covered CDR3 bases are TGTGCCAGCAGTCTACCGAGTAGCCAAGAGACC. Translating gives CASSLPSSQET. The whole CDR3 sequence reads CASSLPSSQETQYF.

Ten or more counts support this clone. The DNA ends 3 residues before the CDR3 does, and the rest of the CDR3 is filled in from the germline J gene. V and J are TRBV3-1 (or the pseudogene TRBV3-2) and TRBJ2-7; D ambiguous. The germline V gene encodes CDR1 LGHDT and CDR2 YNNKEL (reference sequence). Trimming took 2 bases from V and 3 from J, leaving 5 bases between them. The CDR3 covers 12 residues. The sequenced part of the CDR3 DNA is TGTGCCAGCAGCCAATCCCGCTACGAG. Translating gives CASSQSRYE. The entire CDR3 protein is CASSQSRYEQYF.

Of note for this clone: The CDR3 is cut off 3 residues early in the read; its end comes from the germline J gene. This rearrangement joins TRBV11-3 to TRBJ2-7; a possible D gene is TRBD2 (6 bases). From germline, CDR1 is SGHNT and CDR2 YENEEA. This CDR3 has 13 amino acids. V dropped 6 bases and J dropped 0 bases, with 9 bases sitting between them. The CDR3: CASSLEGSYEQYF. CDR3 DNA, as far as it was read: TGTGCCAGCAGTTTGGAGGGCTCCTACGAG.

This clone was detected ten times or more. With the read ending 3 residues before the CDR3 end, the germline J gene is used to fill in that end. The rearrangement uses TRBV18 and TRBJ1-4, with 9 positions matching TRBD1. The trim removed 4 bases at V and 2 bases at J, leaving 5 bases unmatched. This CDR3 comprises 16 residues. Germline CDR1 is KGHSH and CDR2 is LQKENI. CDR3 region: CASSQRDRATNEKLFF. The CDR3 bases that were read are TGTGCCAGCTCACAGAGGGACAGGGCGACTAATGAAAAA.

This clone came up many times. The CDR3 is cut off 3 residues early in the read; its end comes from the germline J gene. The chain couples TRBV11-3 to TRBJ2-3; 9 nucleotides agree with TRBD2. The CDR3 consists of 15 residues. CDR1 is SGHNT and CDR2 is YENEEA in the germline V gene. J gave up 1 base and V 5 bases, and 4 bases lay outside the gene matches. CDR3: CASSARLAGTDTQYF. CDR3 bases read: TGTGCCAGCAGCGCCCGACTAGCGGGCACAGATACG.

This clone was counted a few times. The read terminates 3 residues before the CDR3 end, so the remaining end is supplied by the germline J gene. V usage is TRBV5-1 and J usage is TRBJ2-7, with TRBD1 matching 9 bases. Losses at the gene ends were 6 bases for V and 2 bases for J; bases not matched to a gene: 6. Per the germline V gene, CDR1 is SGHRS and CDR2 is YFSETQ. The CDR3 has 14 amino acids. CDR3 DNA (partial): TGCGCCAGCACCGGACAGGGGAAAGCCTACGAG. This translates into CASTGQGKAYE. The complete CDR3 protein is CASTGQGKAYEQYF.

This clone was counted ten times or more. Coverage ceases 3 residues before the CDR3 finishes, and the germline J gene fills in the end. J is TRBJ2-5 and V is TRBV4-1, with 11 positions matching TRBD2. Germline trimming cut 4 bases from V and 2 bases from J; bases unmatched to any gene: 3. There are 15 residues in the CDR3. Per the germline V gene, CDR1 is MGHRA and CDR2 is YSYEKL. The CDR3 region is CASSPGTSGQETQYF. Incomplete CDR3 DNA: TGCGCCAGCAGCCCCGGGACTAGCGGTCAAGAGACC.

This clone was found many times. The read ends 3 residues before the CDR3 terminus; that terminus is restored from the germline J gene. The rearrangement uses TRBV7-6 and TRBJ2-3; tentatively, D is TRBD1 (6 bases). The germline V gene has CDR1 SGHVS and CDR2 FNYEAQ. The CDR3 has 16 amino acids. Trimming shortened V by 5 bases and J by 4 bases, and 19 bases separated the two germline ends. The part of the CDR3 DNA that was read is TGTGCCAGCAGCCTCCGACAGGCAGAAAGCTCAGATACG. Translation gives CASSLRQAESSDT. The CDR3 as a whole reads CASSLRQAESSDTQYF.

With respect to this clone: The read falls 3 residues short of the CDR3 end, and the missing part is taken from the germline J gene. This chain links TRBV7-6 with TRBJ2-7; TRBD1 matches at 8 bases. CDR1 and CDR2 from the germline V gene are SGHVS and FNYEAQ. Losses at the gene ends were 4 bases for V and 4 bases for J; bases not matched to a gene: 12. This CDR3 has 16 amino acids. The part of the CDR3 DNA that was read is TGTGCCAGCAGCTCCTACCCGACAGGGGATACGTACGAG. Its translation: CASSSYPTGDTYE. The CDR3 as a whole reads CASSSYPTGDTYEQYF.

There are many counts of this clone. The read terminates 3 residues before the CDR3 end, so the remaining end is supplied by the germline J gene. The chain carries TRBV18 and TRBJ2-5; no clear D gene. Trimming took 3 bases from V and 2 from J, leaving 19 bases between them. Germline lookup yields CDR1 KGHSH and CDR2 LQKENI. The CDR3 is 17 amino acids. CDR3 sequence reads: CASSPPPELDDQETQYF. The sequenced part of the CDR3 DNA is TGTGCCAGCTCACCCCCTCCTGAGCTAGACGATCAAGAGACC.

This clone was seen many times. The CDR3 extends 3 residues past the end of the read, so its final part is completed from the germline J gene. This chain uses TRBV5-1 with TRBJ1-1, with TRBD1 identical over 8 bases. This CDR3 is built from 14 residues. CDR1 and CDR2 from the germline V gene are SGHRS and YFSETQ. Trimming took 2 bases from V and 1 from J; bases not matched to a gene: 1. CDR3 amino acids: CASSLQGGNTEAFF. CDR3 DNA (partial): TGCGCCAGCAGCTTACAGGGGGGGAACACTGAA.